These T cell receptor beta chains were read from a single sample in a study of brain T cells in children with intractable seizures. Sequenced by immunoSEQ multiplex PCR; TCRdb stores in-frame clones only, minus some. The sample has 60,000 to 65,000 clones; 95% to 97% are singletons. The sequences come from peripheral blood, collected at surgery. The source of these receptors is a boy younger than two with focal cortical dysplasia and intractable seizures. Both conserved end residues are part of each CDR3. The D gene is left open where the match is weak.

J,V,D,DNA,CDR3
TRBJ2-2,TRBV28,NA,TGTGCCAGCAGCGACCCTCCGAACACCGGGGAGCTGTTTTTT,CASSDPPNTGELFF
TRBJ1-4,TRBV29-1,NA,TGCAGCGGCCTCGGGGGCGCAACTAATGAAAAACTGTTTTTT,CSGLGGATNEKLFF
TRBJ2-3,TRBV7-9,TRBD1,TGTGCCAGCAGCTCCGGGACAGGACGCACAGATACGCAGTATTTT,CASSSGTGRTDTQYF
TRBJ1-2,TRBV19,NA,TGTGCCACCCGACGGGCAGGGCAGAACTATGGCTACACCTTC,CATRRAGQNYGYTF
TRBJ2-7,TRBV19,NA,TGTGCCAGTAGCCCCGGCTACGAGCAGTACTTC,CASSPGYEQYF
TRBJ2-7,TRBV28,NA,TGTGCCAGCAGTTCCCCGGGCTACGAGCAGTACTTC,CASSSPGYEQYF
TRBJ1-1,TRBV7-9,TRBD1,TGTGCCAGCAGCTACGGACAGGGTCAAGCTTTCTTT,CASSYGQGQAFF
TRBJ1-1,TRBV28,NA,TGTGCCAGCAGCCTAGTCGGAAGATACACTGAAGCTTTCTTT,CASSLVGRYTEAFF
TRBJ2-5,TRBV4-3,NA,TGCGCCAGCAGCCAAGAGTGGGAAGAGACCCAGTACTTC,CASSQEWEETQYF
TRBJ2-7,TRBV20-1,TRBD1,TGCAGTGCTGGTGACAGGGACCGCTACGAGCAGTACTTC,CSAGDRDRYEQYF
TRBJ1-2,TRBV4-3,TRBD1,TGCGCCAGCAGCCAACGGACAGGAACTTACTATGGCTACACCTTC,CASSQRTGTYYGYTF
TRBJ1-2,TRBV24-1,NA,TGTGCCACCAGTGGGCAGGGGTTATTTATCGGCTACACCTTC,CATSGQGLFIGYTF
TRBJ2-2,TRBV19,TRBD2,TGTGCCAGTTCTAGCGGGAGATGGGACGGGGAGCTGTTTTTT,CASSSGRWDGELFF
TRBJ2-2,TRBV7-2,TRBD1,TGTGCCAGCAGCTTAGTCGGGGACAGGGGTACCGGGGAGCTGTTTTTT,CASSLVGDRGTGELFF
TRBJ2-5,TRBV14,NA,TGTGCCAGCAGCCAAGATCGAGGGGAAGAGACCCAGTACTTC,CASSQDRGEETQYF